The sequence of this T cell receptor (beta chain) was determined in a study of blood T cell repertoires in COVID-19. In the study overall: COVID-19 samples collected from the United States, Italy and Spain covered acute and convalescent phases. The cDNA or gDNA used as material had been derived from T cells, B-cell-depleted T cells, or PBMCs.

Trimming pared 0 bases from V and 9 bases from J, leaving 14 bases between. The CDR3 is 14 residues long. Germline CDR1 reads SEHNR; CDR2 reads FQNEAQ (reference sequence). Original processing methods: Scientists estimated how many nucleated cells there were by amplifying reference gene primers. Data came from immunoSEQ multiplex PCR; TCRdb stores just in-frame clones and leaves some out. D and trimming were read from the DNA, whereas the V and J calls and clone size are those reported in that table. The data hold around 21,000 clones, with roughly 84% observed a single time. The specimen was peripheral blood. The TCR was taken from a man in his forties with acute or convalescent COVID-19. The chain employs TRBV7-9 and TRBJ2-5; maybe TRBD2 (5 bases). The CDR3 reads CASSLAMDPGAQYF. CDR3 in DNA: TGTGCCAGCAGCTTAGCGATGGACCCCGGGGCCCAGTACTTC.